This T cell receptor (beta chain) was retrieved from a study of blood T cell repertoires in COVID-19 (dated by TCRdb to 2018 to 2020). Regarding the complete study: Collaborator samples came from the United States, Italy and Spain and covered acute and convalescent phases of COVID-19. The prospective study material was composed of cDNA or gDNA derived from T cells, B-cell-depleted T cells, or PBMCs. Subjects who had been exposed to COVID-19, were actively infected with it, or had recovered from it provided the deeply sampled blood TCRbeta repertoires that made up the dataset. The repertoires were released in a freely available public database meant as a resource for research on the immune response to SARS-CoV-2. The samples were drawn from two sources: the first 160 participants of the ongoing ImmuneRACE study, and some 1,300 subjects contributed by 6 global collaborators. The sample metadata nearly always contained a de-identified subject ID, COVID-19 status, age in years and sex. Where available, HLA class I and class II types were obtained from metadata supplied by the sample provider rather than from assay-based typing. Study-level results and caveats: Clinical and demographic metadata were provided uncurated, with the amount varying by source and participant.

CDR1 and CDR2 are read off the germline V gene (reference sequence) as LNHDA and SQIVND. Measured from the cysteine to the phenylalanine, the CDR3 is 17 residues long. Only the CDR3 DNA is retained, 51 bases long and in frame from the first base. V is trimmed back by 8 bases and J by 3 bases, and the junction contains 14 bases that no gene match accounts for. The immunoSEQ Assay, a bias-controlled multiplex PCR, was used to amplify TCRbeta CDR3 regions from genomic DNA. Per the original workflow: The number of nucleated cells in each sample was estimated from the amplification of reference gene primers within the assay. To quantify the absolute abundance of each unique TCRbeta CDR3 rearrangement, sequence reads were collapsed and filtered. For each sample, productive Simpson clonality was calculated by taking the square root of Simpson's diversity index across productive rearrangements. Entries here come from immuneACCESS through TCRdb and include only in-frame sequences with V and J called. Some clones fail to appear in such tables; in the studies checked, an unresolved V gene covers under half of the shortfall, and the cause of the remainder is unknown. D and trimming come from the DNA, and the V and J calls and clone size come from that table. The sample records about 150,000 clones, about 88% of which are singletons. The top ten hold around 8.1% of the sample.

This clone was seen once. What antigen it recognizes has not been identified. Nothing much larger sits one base from this clone, and base qualities are not available. At one collaborating source in Seattle, patients were enrolled during active infection and were followed longitudinally through the course of disease. Each collaborating institution followed its own protocols to collect whole blood in K2EDTA tubes. For TCRbeta analysis, collaborator samples were shipped as frozen whole blood, as isolated PBMCs, or as DNA extracted from either sample type. The receptor chain draws on TRBV19 and TRBJ2-3, and 10 junctional nucleotides match TRBD2. The sequenced material came from peripheral blood. The source is an older woman with COVID-19, enrolled during active disease. The nucleotides read TGTGCCAGTCGCCGACCTGCTAGCGGGAGTCAGACAGATACGCAGTATTTT. This encodes CASRRPASGSQTDTQYF. The CDR3, completed at both ends by the reference TRBV19 and TRBJ2-3 genes, gives the full variable domain DGGITQSPKYLFRKEGQNVTLSCEQNLNHDAMYWYRQDPGQGLRLIYYSQIVNDFQKGDIAEGYSVSREKKESFPLTVTSAQKNPTAFYLCASRRPASGSQTDTQYFGPGTRLTVL.